The clone carrying this T cell receptor beta chain was recorded only once. Antigen unknown. This sample stems from a study of shared clonotypes between healthy human individuals. Regarding the study as a whole: Only blood was sampled, and tissue TCR repertoires likely differ from blood ones.

Naive-designated CD8 cells lacked CD45RO, were positively enriched for CCR7, and omitted terminally differentiated effector memory CD45RA+ cells. Some 30,000 T cell genomes (approximately 180 ng DNA) went into each sorted-subset replicate. Repertoires were generated with immunoSEQ multiplex PCR, while TCRdb's copy carries only in-frame clones and drops some. Of more than 2 million clones listed, about 93% are singletons. The CDR3 sequence is 13 residues long. Trimming removed 6 bases at V and 0 bases at J, with 9 bases between. Germline V gene data show CDR1 as MDHEN and CDR2 as SYDVKM. This TCR derives from a man younger than 35 in good health. Some clones in this sample may be carry-over from other donors' samples. The V and J genes are TRBV28 and TRBJ2-7; D is possibly TRBD2 (5 bases). Sequencing used naive CD8+ T cells from PBMCs. The CDR3 DNA reads as TGTGCCAGCAGCCCAGCGGCCTCCTACGAGCAGTACTTC. This codes for CASSPAASYEQYF.